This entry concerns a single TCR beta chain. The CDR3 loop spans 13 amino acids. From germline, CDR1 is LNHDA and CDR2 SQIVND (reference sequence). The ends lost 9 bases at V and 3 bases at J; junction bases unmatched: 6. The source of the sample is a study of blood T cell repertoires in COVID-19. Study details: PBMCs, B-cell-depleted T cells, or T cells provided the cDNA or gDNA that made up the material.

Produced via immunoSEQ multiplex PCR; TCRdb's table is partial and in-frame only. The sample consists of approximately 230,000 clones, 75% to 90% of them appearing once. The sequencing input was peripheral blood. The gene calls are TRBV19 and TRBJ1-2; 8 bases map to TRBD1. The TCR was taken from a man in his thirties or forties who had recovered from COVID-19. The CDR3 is CASAGTGHYGYTF. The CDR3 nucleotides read TGTGCCAGCGCCGGGACAGGCCACTATGGCTACACCTTC. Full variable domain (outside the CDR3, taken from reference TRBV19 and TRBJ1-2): DGGITQSPKYLFRKEGQNVTLSCEQNLNHDAMYWYRQDPGQGLRLIYYSQIVNDFQKGDIAEGYSVSREKKESFPLTVTSAQKNPTAFYLCASAGTGHYGYTFGSGTRLTVV.